A selection of T cell receptor beta chains follows, all from one sample in a study of cytomegalovirus exposure and HLA in healthy donors. Generated by immunoSEQ multiplex PCR, the TCRdb table keeps only in-frame clones and is missing some. This sample has fewer than 140,000 clones, with 75% to 85% found just once. Input material: PBMCs. The receptor source for this set is a man over 45 in good health and CMV-seronegative. CDR3s include the opening cysteine and the closing phenylalanine or tryptophan. The order of the fields is V gene, clone size, D gene, J gene, CDR3 DNA, CDR3 protein. The D gene is left open where the match is weak. Not every row has a clone size; where given, it reads once, few, many or a size class.

TRBV5-1	NA	TRBD1	TRBJ1-5	TGCGCCAGCAGCTTGGGAGCAGGGGGCGCGGCTCAGCCCCAGCATTTT	CASSLGAGGAAQPQHF
TRBV6-1	NA	NA	TRBJ1-1	TGTGCCAGCGTGGAAGGGGTGGGTAACACTGAAGCTTTCTTT	CASVEGVGNTEAFF
TRBV12-5	NA	TRBD2	TRBJ2-1	TGTGCTAGTGGACTAAGAATAGCGGGGGGTTACAATGAGCAGTTCTTC	CASGLRIAGGYNEQFF
TRBV7-2	NA	TRBD2	TRBJ2-3	TGTGCCAGCAGCTTACGACTAGCGGGGGGGGGAGATACGCAGTATTTT	CASSLRLAGGGDTQYF
TRBV4-1	NA	NA	TRBJ2-7	TGCGCCAGCAGCCAAGAACGAACACCCTCCTACGAGCAGTACTTC	CASSQERTPSYEQYF
TRBV5-4	NA	NA	TRBJ1-5	TGTGCCAGCAGGCGGCGCACAGGTTACAATCAGCCCCAGCATTTT	CASRRRTGYNQPQHF
TRBV5-1	NA	TRBD1	TRBJ1-4	TGCGCCAGCAGCGCGCAGCCGGGACAGCTAAATGAAAAACTGTTTTTT	CASSAQPGQLNEKLFF
TRBV7-2	once	NA	TRBJ1-1	TGTGCCAGCAGTCAGACAGGTGCGATCTGGAACACTGAAGCTTTCTTT	CASSQTGAIWNTEAFF
TRBV7-6	NA	TRBD2	TRBJ2-3	TGTGCCAGCCGCCCCCAGCGACTAGCGGGGGGCACAGATACGCAGTATTTT	CASRPQRLAGGTDTQYF
TRBV6-5	NA	TRBD1	TRBJ1-5	TGTGCCAGCAGTTCCGGGACAGGGGGCAATCAGCCCCAGCATTTT	CASSSGTGGNQPQHF
TRBV4-3	few	NA	TRBJ1-2	TGCGCCAGCAGCCAAGATCAGGTTAACTATGGCTACACCTTC	CASSQDQVNYGYTF
TRBV12-5	NA	NA	TRBJ2-2	TGTGCTAGTGGCAGGGGACGGTTAACCGGGGAGCTGTTTTTT	CASGRGRLTGELFF
TRBV7-9	few	NA	TRBJ2-2	TGTGCCAGCAGCTTCACGGGCGGGGAGCTGTTTTTT	CASSFTGGELFF
TRBV5-4	NA	NA	TRBJ1-2	TGTGCCAGCAGCTTGGCCGGGGGGGAGGGGCGCTACTATGGCTACACCTTC	CASSLAGGEGRYYGYTF
TRBV7-9	NA	TRBD2	TRBJ2-7	TGTGCCAGCAGCCCGGGACTAGCGGGGGGGGAGCAGTACTTC	CASSPGLAGGEQYF